The rows below give T cell receptor beta chains drawn from one sample of a study of shared clonotypes between healthy human individuals. Using immunoSEQ multiplex PCR, the repertoire was profiled, and TCRdb retains in-frame clones only, with some absent. The repertoire holds 1,500,000 or so clones, with more than 95% as singletons. The specimen was naive CD4+ T cells sorted from blood. The origin of the receptors is a man aged 25 to 40 in good health. Both conserved end residues are part of each CDR3. Each record gives: J gene, clone size, V gene, CDR3 protein. Some rows have no size entry. The others give once, few or many, or a class for an expanded clone.

J gene: TRBJ2-7; clone size: NA; V gene: TRBV18; CDR3 protein: CASSGGSSYEQYF
J gene: TRBJ2-6; clone size: NA; V gene: TRBV19; CDR3 protein: CASSILSGSGANVLTF
J gene: TRBJ1-3; clone size: NA; V gene: TRBV10-2; CDR3 protein: CASRDEIPGNTIYF
J gene: TRBJ2-2; clone size: NA; V gene: TRBV5-1; CDR3 protein: CATCQTSGAGELFF
J gene: TRBJ2-7; clone size: NA; V gene: TRBV11-2; CDR3 protein: CASSLGSRTSYEQYF
J gene: TRBJ2-7; clone size: NA; V gene: TRBV6-5; CDR3 protein: CASSRDLREYF
J gene: TRBJ1-5; clone size: NA; V gene: TRBV10-1; CDR3 protein: CASRRQGGGNQPQHF
J gene: TRBJ1-1; clone size: NA; V gene: TRBV19; CDR3 protein: CASSIRGVRTEAFF
J gene: TRBJ1-5; clone size: NA; V gene: TRBV27; CDR3 protein: CASSLFGDRASNQPQHF
J gene: TRBJ1-2; clone size: NA; V gene: TRBV5-1; CDR3 protein: CASSLDPPYGYTF
J gene: TRBJ1-2; clone size: NA; V gene: TRBV7-9; CDR3 protein: CASSPRPTGLNYGYTF
J gene: TRBJ1-5; clone size: NA; V gene: TRBV28; CDR3 protein: CASSPEVSNQPQHF
J gene: TRBJ2-1; clone size: NA; V gene: TRBV5-1; CDR3 protein: CASSLGPTYNEQFF
J gene: TRBJ1-2; clone size: NA; V gene: TRBV9; CDR3 protein: CASSVGQTGSGYTF
J gene: TRBJ1-2; clone size: NA; V gene: TRBV29-1; CDR3 protein: CSVAPWAGDYGYTF
J gene: TRBJ2-7; clone size: NA; V gene: TRBV25-1; CDR3 protein: CASSMGTGTATYEQYF
J gene: TRBJ2-7; clone size: NA; V gene: TRBV5-4; CDR3 protein: CASSHPGQGSYEQYF
J gene: TRBJ2-7; clone size: NA; V gene: TRBV28; CDR3 protein: CASSYDRGSYEQYF
J gene: TRBJ1-5; clone size: few; V gene: TRBV10-3; CDR3 protein: CAISRQGEDQPQHF
J gene: TRBJ2-7; clone size: NA; V gene: TRBV28; CDR3 protein: CASSLLLTAIEQYF
J gene: TRBJ2-1; clone size: NA; V gene: TRBV2; CDR3 protein: CASSGRFSNEQFF
J gene: TRBJ2-1; clone size: NA; V gene: TRBV10-3; CDR3 protein: CAIKGTSGPSYNEQFF
J gene: TRBJ2-5; clone size: NA; V gene: TRBV28; CDR3 protein: CASSLNRGRVETQYF
J gene: TRBJ2-7; clone size: NA; V gene: TRBV5-8; CDR3 protein: CASSSGLAGVYEQYF
J gene: TRBJ2-5; clone size: NA; V gene: TRBV25-1; CDR3 protein: CASSWPGGVQETQYF
J gene: TRBJ1-2; clone size: NA; V gene: TRBV5-4; CDR3 protein: CASSPPQVGGGYTF
J gene: TRBJ2-1; clone size: NA; V gene: TRBV9; CDR3 protein: CASSSSSVPYNEQFF
J gene: TRBJ1-2; clone size: NA; V gene: TRBV19; CDR3 protein: CASSSLGEGDTTRGYTF
J gene: TRBJ2-1; clone size: once; V gene: TRBV5-1; CDR3 protein: CASSGDHYNEQFF
J gene: TRBJ2-3; clone size: NA; V gene: TRBV18; CDR3 protein: CASSPEPGATDTQYF
J gene: TRBJ2-7; clone size: NA; V gene: TRBV18; CDR3 protein: CASSPGQGKPYEQYF
J gene: TRBJ2-3; clone size: NA; V gene: TRBV5-4; CDR3 protein: CASSLVSLRTDTQYF
J gene: TRBJ2-1; clone size: NA; V gene: TRBV9; CDR3 protein: CASRPGPYKVPRHEQFF
J gene: TRBJ1-3; clone size: once; V gene: TRBV7-2; CDR3 protein: CASSSGTSRSGNTIYF
J gene: TRBJ2-1; clone size: NA; V gene: TRBV5-1; CDR3 protein: CASREGTGGHNEQFF
J gene: TRBJ1-1; clone size: NA; V gene: TRBV5-8; CDR3 protein: CASSLRGTEAFF
J gene: TRBJ2-5; clone size: NA; V gene: TRBV9; CDR3 protein: CASSVAARQETQYF
J gene: TRBJ2-1; clone size: NA; V gene: TRBV5-6; CDR3 protein: CASSRPTRTYNEQFF
J gene: TRBJ2-4; clone size: NA; V gene: TRBV29-1; CDR3 protein: CSGGQGTIQYF
J gene: TRBJ2-2; clone size: NA; V gene: TRBV11-2; CDR3 protein: CASSFGTWSGELFF
J gene: TRBJ1-2; clone size: NA; V gene: TRBV27; CDR3 protein: CASSPTGVGRYGYTF
J gene: TRBJ2-7; clone size: NA; V gene: TRBV7-2; CDR3 protein: CASSRVGGSSYEQYF
J gene: TRBJ2-7; clone size: NA; V gene: TRBV6-8; CDR3 protein: CASSSGQGVIYEQYF
J gene: TRBJ2-1; clone size: NA; V gene: TRBV5-4; CDR3 protein: CASSRGISYNEQFF
J gene: TRBJ1-4; clone size: once; V gene: TRBV21-1; CDR3 protein: CASSPRDRKEKLFF
J gene: TRBJ1-2; clone size: NA; V gene: TRBV6-5; CDR3 protein: CASSYIRGAGYTF
J gene: TRBJ2-2; clone size: NA; V gene: TRBV18; CDR3 protein: CASSPDRIATGELFF
J gene: TRBJ1-4; clone size: NA; V gene: TRBV6-5; CDR3 protein: CASSYHGGGTNEKLFF
J gene: TRBJ2-1; clone size: NA; V gene: TRBV27; CDR3 protein: CASSFVLLAKPYNEQFF
J gene: TRBJ2-5; clone size: NA; V gene: TRBV5-1; CDR3 protein: CASSLPGRRAQETQYF
J gene: TRBJ1-3; clone size: NA; V gene: TRBV9; CDR3 protein: CASSVDPGFSGNTIYF
J gene: TRBJ1-1; clone size: NA; V gene: TRBV28; CDR3 protein: CASSLTENTEAFF
J gene: TRBJ2-7; clone size: NA; V gene: TRBV10-3; CDR3 protein: CAIKGLALNEQYF
J gene: TRBJ2-1; clone size: NA; V gene: TRBV5-6; CDR3 protein: CASSLLRSSYNEQFF